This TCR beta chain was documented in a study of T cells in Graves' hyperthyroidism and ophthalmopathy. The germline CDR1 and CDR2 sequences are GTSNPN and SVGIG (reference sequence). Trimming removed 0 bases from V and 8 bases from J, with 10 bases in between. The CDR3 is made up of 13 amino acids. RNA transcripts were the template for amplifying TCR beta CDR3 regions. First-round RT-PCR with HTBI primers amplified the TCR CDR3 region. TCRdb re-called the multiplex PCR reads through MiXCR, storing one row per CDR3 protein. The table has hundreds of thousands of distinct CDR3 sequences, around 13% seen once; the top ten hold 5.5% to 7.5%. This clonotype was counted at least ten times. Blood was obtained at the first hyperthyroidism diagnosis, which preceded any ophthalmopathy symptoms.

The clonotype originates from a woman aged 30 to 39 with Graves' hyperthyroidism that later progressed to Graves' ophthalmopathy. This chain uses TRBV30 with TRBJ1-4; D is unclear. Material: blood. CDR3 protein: CAWSVRGREKLFF. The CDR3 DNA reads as TGTGCCTGGAGTGTACGAGGGCGAGAAAAACTGTTTTTT. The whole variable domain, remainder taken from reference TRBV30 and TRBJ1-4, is SQTIHQWPATLVQPVGSPLSLECTVEGTSNPNLYWYRQAAGRGLQLLFYSVGIGQISSEVPQNLSASRPQDRQFILSSKKLLLSDSGFYLCAWSVRGREKLFFGSGTQLSVL.